This T cell receptor (beta chain) comes out of a study of cytomegalovirus exposure and HLA in healthy donors. Study at large: Roughly 80 million unique TCRs from HLA-typed donors were held in an early data release.

V lost 0 bases and J 0 bases, leaving 11 bases between the germline ends. Germline lookup yields CDR1 SEHNR and CDR2 FQNEAQ (reference sequence). This CDR3 has 16 residues. PCR amplification relied on 60 Vbeta primers (plus 13 Jbeta primers). Here immunoSEQ multiplex PCR was the method, and the copy in TCRdb shows in-frame clones only, minus some. This sample has 130,000 to 150,000 clones, with roughly 83% found just once. This TCR was recovered from a man aged 35 to 55 in good health and CMV-seropositive. The chain employs TRBV7-9 and TRBJ1-2; TRBD1 might be the D (6 bases). The material sequenced was PBMCs. CDR3 DNA sequence: TGTGCCAGCAGCTTAGCGATGACAGGAGCTAACTATGGCTACACCTTC. It specifies CASSLAMTGANYGYTF.